This T cell receptor (beta chain) was sequenced for a study of technical replicates of blood from several donors. Here immunoSEQ multiplex PCR was the method, and the copy in TCRdb shows in-frame clones only, minus some. The table has approximately 75,000 clones, around 97% seen once. J lost 8 bases, V lost 2 bases, and 5 bases had no gene match. Germline CDR1 SNHLY, CDR2 FYNNEI. The CDR3 spans 14 residues. The gene calls are TRBV2 and TRBJ1-4; 7 positions agree with TRBD1. Sequences were obtained from T cells isolated from PBMCs. The TCR was taken from a human donor in good health. This CDR3 is CASSERQGYEKLFF. The CDR3 DNA reads as TGTGCCAGCAGTGAACGACAGGGTTACGAAAAACTGTTTTTT.